These 27 T cell receptor beta chains came from one sample sequenced in a study of T cell responses to AZD1222 COVID-19 vaccine. Sequenced by immunoSEQ multiplex PCR; TCRdb stores in-frame clones only, minus some. The sample has 150,000 or so clones, approximately 88% seen once. This specimen consisted of peripheral blood, obtained on day 0 of AZD1222 vaccination. The receptors come from an adult in good health.

The count of this clone is one. V usage is TRBV29-1 and J usage is TRBJ2-1; 8 nucleotides align to TRBD2. V lost 5 bases, J lost 6 bases, and 6 bases stayed unmatched. Germline V lookup: CDR1 SQVTM, CDR2 ANQGSEA. The length of the CDR3 is 13 residues. This CDR3 reads CSVRAGGINEQFF. The CDR3 DNA is TGCAGCGTTCGGGCGGGAGGTATCAATGAGCAGTTCTTC.

The CDR3 bases are TGTGCCAGCAGCTCCGATCGGGTCGCCCACAATGAGCAGTTCTTC. It is translated as CASSSDRVAHNEQFF. The V gene is TRBV6-5, the J gene TRBJ2-1, with unresolved D. The CDR3 consists of 15 residues. Per the germline V gene, CDR1 is MNHEY and CDR2 is SVGAGI. With 6 bases removed from V and 5 bases from J, the gap between germline ends came to 17 bases.

CDR3 sequence (DNA): TGTGCCAGCTCAGGGGAGCAGGGCACTGAAGCTTTCTTT. Translation: CASSGEQGTEAFF. The chain is built from TRBV18 and TRBJ1-1; TRBD1 might be the D (5 bases). Trimming took off 5 bases at V and 4 bases at J, with 11 bases between the two ends. Germline assignment: CDR1 KGHSH and CDR2 LQKENI. The CDR3 runs to 13 residues.

The rearrangement joins TRBV6-5 to TRBJ2-7; 9 bases line up with TRBD2. CDR1 MNHEY and CDR2 SVGAGI come from the germline V gene. The CDR3 totals 14 residues. Trimming cost V 3 bases and J 2 bases; bases outside gene matches: 2. The CDR3: CASSYGGRAYEQYF. The CDR3 DNA reads as TGTGCCAGCAGTTATGGCGGGAGGGCCTACGAGCAGTACTTC.

The V and J genes are TRBV2 and TRBJ2-7; tentatively, D is TRBD2 (7 bases). This CDR3 is built from 15 residues. Germline CDR1 SNHLY, CDR2 FYNNEI. V lost 2 bases, J lost 6 bases, and 17 bases lay in between. The CDR3 DNA follows: TGTGCCAGCAGTGAATGGGTTTCGGGGGGCGCCGAGCAGTACTTC. It is translated as CASSEWVSGGAEQYF.

V gene TRBV9 combines with J gene TRBJ2-4; D possibly corresponds to TRBD1 (7 bases). In germline, CDR1 is SGDLS, CDR2 YYNGEE. V was pared by 3 bases and J by 0 bases, with 16 bases between. This CDR3 is 17 amino acids long. The CDR3 spells CASSEGAGRLAKNIQYF. CDR3 in DNA: TGTGCCAGCAGCGAGGGGGCGGGGAGACTAGCCAAAAACATTCAGTACTTC.

Note on this clone: At the DNA level, this CDR3 is encoded by other sequences in the same sample as well. This rearrangement joins TRBV9 to TRBJ1-5; TRBD1 might be the D (5 bases). The CDR3 spans 15 residues. Germline V gene data show CDR1 as SGDLS and CDR2 as YYNGEE. Trimming took off 0 bases at V and 3 bases at J, with 10 bases between the two ends. The CDR3 sequence is CASSVGGTPNQPQHF. The DNA for the CDR3 is TGTGCCAGCAGCGTAGGCGGGACGCCCAATCAGCCCCAGCATTTT.

The V and J genes are TRBV7-2 and TRBJ2-1, with TRBD2 matching over 7 bases. V lost 4 bases to trimming and J lost 8 bases; unmatched junction nucleotides: 2. The germline V gene has CDR1 SGHTA and CDR2 FQGNSA. This CDR3 comprises 12 residues. The DNA for the CDR3 is TGTGCCAGCAGCTCGACTAGCTATGAGCAGTTCTTC. Translating it yields CASSSTSYEQFF.

The rearrangement joins TRBV7-2 to TRBJ1-2; no clear D gene. The CDR3 covers 14 residues. CDR1 SGHTA and CDR2 FQGNSA come from the germline V gene. V was clipped by 5 bases and J by 7 bases, with 17 bases between them. The CDR3 is CASSPDWSPTGYTF. The CDR3 DNA sequence: TGTGCCAGCAGCCCGGACTGGTCCCCCACTGGCTACACCTTC.

The V and J genes are TRBV28 and TRBJ1-2; D may be TRBD1 (6 bases). The CDR3 is 13 amino acids. V shed 2 bases and J shed 4 bases, with 8 bases lying between them. Germline CDR1 is MDHEN and CDR2 is SYDVKM. CDR3 amino acids: CASSLQGLYGYTF. CDR3 bases: TGTGCCAGCAGTTTACAGGGGCTCTATGGCTACACCTTC.

The V gene is TRBV29-1, the J gene TRBJ2-7; tentative D call: TRBD1 (6 bases). This CDR3 contains 12 residues. V dropped 7 bases and J dropped 7 bases, with 17 bases sitting between them. Germline V gene data show CDR1 as SQVTM and CDR2 as ANQGSEA. CDR3 nucleotides: TGCAGCGCAAAGACAGGCGTGGGGGAGCAGTACTTC. Its translation: CSAKTGVGEQYF.

This rearrangement joins TRBV19 to TRBJ1-2; 8 bases align to TRBD1. CDR3 length: 15 residues. The germline gives CDR1 LNHDA, CDR2 SQIVND (reference sequence). The V segment lost 4 bases and the J segment 6 bases; nucleotides outside the gene matches: 10. CDR3 region: CASSTRTGKGDGYTF. The CDR3 nucleotides are TGTGCCAGTAGTACCCGGACAGGGAAGGGGGATGGCTACACCTTC.

The chain couples TRBV20-1 to TRBJ2-2; TRBD2 matches at 13 bases. Germline CDR1 reads DFQATT; CDR2 reads SNEGSKA (reference sequence). V shed 3 bases, J shed 5 bases, and the junction held 3 bases outside the gene matches. This CDR3 region has 15 residues. CDR3 DNA sequence: TGCAGTGCTAGTCCGGGACTAGCGGGGACCGGGGAGCTGTTTTTT. Amino acid sequence: CSASPGLAGTGELFF.

The rearrangement uses TRBV6-5 and TRBJ1-5; D unresolved. The germline CDR1 and CDR2 sequences are MNHEY and SVGAGI. The CDR3 contains 13 residues. V lost 6 bases and J lost 0, with 6 bases in between. The CDR3 DNA reads TGTGCCAGCAGGACGAATAGCAATCAGCCCCAGCATTTT. As protein: CASRTNSNQPQHF.

This chain uses TRBV11-2 with TRBJ1-2; D unclear. Germline V gene lookup returns CDR1 SGHAT and CDR2 FQNNGV. The V end lost 3 bases, the J end lost 5 bases, and 13 bases lay between the germline ends. This CDR3 is 14 amino acids long. The CDR3 DNA reads TGTGCCAGCAGCTTGGCGGCCCGGTCTTATGGCTACACCTTC. It is translated as CASSLAARSYGYTF.

This chain connects TRBV5-1 to TRBJ1-2, with TRBD1 matching 8 bases. Losses at the gene ends were 7 bases for V and 8 bases for J; bases not matched to a gene: 13. The CDR3 has 14 residues. Germline CDR1 reads SGHRS; CDR2 reads YFSETQ. Here the CDR3 DNA reads TGCGCCAGCGGCCGCCTGACAGGGGCGGAAGGCTACACCTTC. This translates into CASGRLTGAEGYTF.

This clone has just a few counts. The CDR3 nucleotides are TGTGCCAGCAGTGCCCTAGCGGGGGCAAACTCTGGAAACACCATATATTTT. It translates to CASSALAGANSGNTIYF. The chain couples TRBV6-1 to TRBJ1-3; a possible D gene is TRBD1 (6 bases). Germline CDR1 MNHNS, CDR2 SASEGT. Trimming pared 4 bases from V and 0 bases from J, leaving 16 bases between. CDR3 length: 17 residues.

This chain links TRBV19 with TRBJ1-5; D uncertain. Germline V gene sequence: CDR1 LNHDA, CDR2 SQIVND (reference sequence). Trimming took 6 bases from V and 0 from J, leaving 9 bases between them. CDR3 length: 14 residues. In DNA, the CDR3 is TGTGCCAGTAGCGGTATTTATAGCAATCAGCCCCAGCATTTT. Its protein is CASSGIYSNQPQHF.

The chain recombines TRBV7-8 with TRBJ2-1; D ambiguous. CDR3 length: 16 residues. Deletions cut 6 bases from V and 5 bases from J, with 20 bases between. Germline loops: CDR1 SGHVS, CDR2 FQNEAQ. In DNA, the CDR3 is TGTGCCAGCAGTTCCTGGGGAACGAGATATAACAATGAGCAGTTCTTC. It translates to CASSSWGTRYNNEQFF. The full variable domain, rest sourced from reference TRBV7-8 and TRBJ2-1, is GAGVSQSPRYKVAKRGQDVALRCDPISGHVSLFWYQQALGQGPEFLTYFQNEAQLDKSGLPSDRFFAERPEGSVSTLKIQRTQQEDSAVYLCASSSWGTRYNNEQFFGPGTRLTVL.

The V call is TRBV10-3, the J call TRBJ1-2, with 7 bases identical to TRBD1. V trimming: 5 bases; J trimming: 4 bases; junction bases outside the gene matches: 10. The length of the CDR3 is 15 residues. From germline, CDR1 is ENHRY and CDR2 SYGVKD. The CDR3 here is CAISLTGEGGYGYTF. The DNA for the CDR3 is TGTGCCATCAGTCTTACAGGGGAAGGCGGCTATGGCTACACCTTC.

This clone was seen only once. This chain uses TRBV7-9 with TRBJ1-5, with a tentative D call TRBD1 (5 bases). V was clipped by 1 base and J by 5 bases, with 9 bases between them. The germline gives CDR1 SEHNR, CDR2 FQNEAQ (reference sequence). The CDR3 loop spans 14 amino acids. CDR3 coding DNA: TGTGCCAGCAGCTTAGGCCAGGGCGATCAGCCCCAGCATTTT. Protein: CASSLGQGDQPQHF.

The chain links TRBV28 to TRBJ1-2; D is ambiguous. Germline-derived CDR1 and CDR2 are MDHEN and SYDVKM. The CDR3 totals 12 residues. V lost 8 bases, J lost 0 bases, and 7 bases lay in between. Written as DNA, the CDR3 is TGTGCCAGCGCACTTGCTAACTATGGCTACACCTTC. Protein product: CASALANYGYTF.

This chain joins TRBV2 and TRBJ2-1, with unresolved D. Germline loops: CDR1 SNHLY, CDR2 FYNNEI. The CDR3 runs to 13 residues. Deletions cut 2 bases from V and 2 bases from J, with 4 bases between. CDR3 DNA sequence: TGTGCCAGCAGTGAAATCCCCTACAATGAGCAGTTCTTC. Translated: CASSEIPYNEQFF.

The V call is TRBV29-1, the J call TRBJ2-3, with D tentatively TRBD2 (8 bases). Per the germline V gene, CDR1 is SQVTM and CDR2 is ANQGSEA. This CDR3 contains 15 residues. The CDR3 nucleotides are TGCAGTAGTACAGGGGCTAGCGGGAGCACAGATACGCAGTATTTT. Residues: CSSTGASGSTDTQYF.

The chain links TRBV28 to TRBJ2-5, with 7 bases matching TRBD1. This CDR3 spans 13 amino acids. From germline, CDR1 is MDHEN and CDR2 SYDVKM. J lost 5 bases, V lost 5 bases, and 5 bases had no gene match. CDR3 region: CASSRTGVETQYF. CDR3 in DNA: TGTGCCAGCAGTCGTACAGGGGTGGAGACCCAGTACTTC.

The chain couples TRBV13 to TRBJ2-7; D is undetermined. Trimming left V 4 bases short and J 0 bases short, with 7 bases between. CDR1 and CDR2 (germline): PRHDT, FYEKMQ (reference sequence). The CDR3 runs 13 residues. CDR3 nucleotides: TGTGCCAGCAGCTCGCCCAGCTCCTACGAGCAGTACTTC. Translation: CASSSPSSYEQYF.

The J gene is TRBJ1-4, the V gene TRBV30; a weak D match, TRBD1 (6 bases). Germline CDR1 GTSNPN, CDR2 SVGIG (reference sequence). CDR3 length equals 15 residues. V lost 2 bases, J lost 0 bases, and 10 bases lay in between. The CDR3 region has the DNA TGTGCCTGGAGTCAACAGGGCACAACTAATGAAAAACTGTTTTTT. It codes for CAWSQQGTTNEKLFF.